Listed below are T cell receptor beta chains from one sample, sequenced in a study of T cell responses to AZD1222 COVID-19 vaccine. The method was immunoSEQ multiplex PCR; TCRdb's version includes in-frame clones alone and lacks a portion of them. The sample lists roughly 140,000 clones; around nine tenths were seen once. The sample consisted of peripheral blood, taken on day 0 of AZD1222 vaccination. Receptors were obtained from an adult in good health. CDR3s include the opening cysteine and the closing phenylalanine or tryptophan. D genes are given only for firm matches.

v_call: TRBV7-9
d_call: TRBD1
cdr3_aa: CASSLADRGNYGYTF

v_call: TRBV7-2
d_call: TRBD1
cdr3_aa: CASSFQGASGYTF

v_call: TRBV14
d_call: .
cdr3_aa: CASSLVLTDYYGYTF

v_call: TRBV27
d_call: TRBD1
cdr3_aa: CASSPLGQEKAYEQYF

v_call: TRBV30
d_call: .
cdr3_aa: CAWSVGIYGYTF

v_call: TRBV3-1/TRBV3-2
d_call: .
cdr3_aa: CASSHQTDRLGGYTF

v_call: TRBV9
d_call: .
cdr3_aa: CASSAAVGVEGNTIYF

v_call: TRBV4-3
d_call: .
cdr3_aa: CASSQEKALNTGELFF

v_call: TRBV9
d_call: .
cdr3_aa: CASSVGIGAAYEQYF

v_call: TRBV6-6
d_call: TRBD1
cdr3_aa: CASIDRERHEKLFF

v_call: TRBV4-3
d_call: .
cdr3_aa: CASSHRFEGSNTGELFF